Following are 7 T cell receptor beta chains from one sample sequenced in a study of T cells in pancreatic ductal adenocarcinoma. The repertoire was sequenced with immunoSEQ multiplex PCR; TCRdb's copy has only in-frame clones and lacks some. The repertoire has approximately 19,000 clones, around nine tenths of them found once; the top ten carry 0.94%. Selected pancreatic ductal adenocarcinoma patients had undergone surgery without neoadjuvant therapy. Sequenced material: PBMCs. All receptors derive from a human donor with pancreatic ductal adenocarcinoma.

The chain links TRBV5-6 to TRBJ2-3, with D perhaps TRBD2 (5 bases). The CDR3 is 14 residues long. The V end was cut by 3 bases, the J end by 7 bases, with 15 bases between. Looked up from germline, CDR1 is SGHDT and CDR2 is YYEEEE. CDR3 bases: TGTGCCAGCAGCTGGGAGTATGAGCTCAATACGCAGTATTTT. This codes for CASSWEYELNTQYF. The full variable domain, rest sourced from reference TRBV5-6 and TRBJ2-3, is DAGVTQSPTHLIKTRGQQVTLRCSPKSGHDTVSWYQQALGQGPQFIFQYYEEEERQRGNFPDRFSGHQFPNYSSELNVNALLLGDSALYLCASSWEYELNTQYFGPGTRLTVL.

This chain links TRBV4-3 with TRBJ1-2, with TRBD1 matching over 10 bases. After removal of 2 bases from V and 4 bases from J, the junction contained 13 bases not matched to a gene. This CDR3 has 18 residues. CDR1 and CDR2 (germline): LGHNA, YSLEER. CDR3 nucleotides: TGCGCCAGCAGCCAACAACCGGGACAGGGGACCGTTTTCTATGGCTACACCTTC. Its translation: CASSQQPGQGTVFYGYTF.

This chain links TRBV7-9 with TRBJ2-3, with a possible D match to TRBD1 (5 bases). Trimming took off 10 bases at V and 1 base at J, with 18 bases between the two ends. This CDR3 contains 15 residues. Germline V CDR1 and CDR2: SEHNR, FQNEAQ (reference sequence). The CDR3 DNA follows: TGTGCCACCGGCAAAGGGGTCTTACGCACAGATACGCAGTATTTT. It codes for CATGKGVLRTDTQYF.

The chain uses TRBV6-5 and TRBJ1-1; 11 positions match TRBD1. This CDR3 comprises 16 residues. CDR1 and CDR2 from the germline V gene are MNHEY and SVGAGI. The ends lost 4 bases at V and 5 bases at J; junction bases unmatched: 9. The CDR3 DNA reads as TGTGCCAGCAGTTCCACTTGGACAGGGGGCGCAACTGAAGCTTTCTTT. Protein sequence: CASSSTWTGGATEAFF.

The rearrangement uses TRBV5-5 and TRBJ2-7; 13 bases match TRBD2. V trimming: 4 bases; J trimming: 0 bases; junction bases outside the gene matches: 7. The CDR3 covers 17 residues. The V gene's germline CDR1 is SGHKS and CDR2 YYEKEE (reference sequence). CDR3 in DNA: TGTGCCAGCAGCCAGACGACTAGCGGGGGGTCCTCCTACGAGCAGTACTTC. Translated, it gives CASSQTTSGGSSYEQYF.

The chain couples TRBV7-9 to TRBJ2-2, with D perhaps TRBD1 (5 bases). The CDR3 spans 12 residues. Germline CDR1 SEHNR, CDR2 FQNEAQ (reference sequence). Trimming left V 7 bases short and J 6 bases short, with 9 bases between. CDR3 loop: CASKGSPGELFF. The CDR3 coding sequence is TGTGCCAGCAAGGGGTCCCCCGGGGAGCTGTTTTTT. The full variable domain, rest sourced from reference TRBV7-9 and TRBJ2-2, is DTGVSQNPRHKITKRGQNVTFRCDPISEHNRLYWYRQTLGQGPEFLTYFQNEAQLEKSRLLSDRFSAERPKGSFSTLEIQRTEQGDSAMYLCASKGSPGELFFGEGSRLTVL.

The rearrangement links TRBV13 to TRBJ1-6; D is possibly TRBD1 (5 bases). There are 13 residues in the CDR3. V was cut by 6 bases and J by 11 bases, with 14 bases left in between. Germline V gene sequence: CDR1 PRHDT, CDR2 FYEKMQ (reference sequence). The CDR3 region has the DNA TGTGCCAGCAGTTCTGGGGCGGCTCCACCCCTCCACTTT. Its protein product is CASSSGAAPPLHF. Drawing the rest from reference TRBV13 and TRBJ1-6, the complete variable domain is AAGVIQSPRHLIKEKRETATLKCYPIPRHDTVYWYQQGPGQDPQFLISFYEKMQSDKGSIPDRFSAQQFSDYHSELNMSSLELGDSALYFCASSSGAAPPLHFGNGTRLTVT.